The present TCR beta chain was sequenced within a study of OX40 agonist ivuxolimab in advanced cancers. The protocol was immunoSEQ multiplex PCR, while the TCRdb copy is restricted to in-frame clones and leaves out a portion. This sample has 15,000 to 20,000 clones, with about 92% found just once. Study-level results: CD8+ T cells (on average) carried more expanded clones than CD4+ T cells.

The V end was cut by 5 bases, the J end by 9 bases, with 11 bases between. The V gene's germline CDR1 is LNHDA and CDR2 SQIVND (reference sequence). There are 11 residues in the CDR3. In its sample, this clone ranks as medium-sized. What it recognizes is unknown. This receptor was taken from an adult with an advanced solid tumor such as melanoma, head and neck, liver or kidney cancer. The specimen comprised CD4+ or CD8+ T cells sorted from blood, sampled in a trial of the OX40 agonist ivuxolimab. This chain joins TRBV19 and TRBJ2-7; no definite D call. In DNA form, the CDR3 reads TGTGCCAGTAGTCCCACCACGCGGCAGTACTTC. Its translation is CASSPTTRQYF.